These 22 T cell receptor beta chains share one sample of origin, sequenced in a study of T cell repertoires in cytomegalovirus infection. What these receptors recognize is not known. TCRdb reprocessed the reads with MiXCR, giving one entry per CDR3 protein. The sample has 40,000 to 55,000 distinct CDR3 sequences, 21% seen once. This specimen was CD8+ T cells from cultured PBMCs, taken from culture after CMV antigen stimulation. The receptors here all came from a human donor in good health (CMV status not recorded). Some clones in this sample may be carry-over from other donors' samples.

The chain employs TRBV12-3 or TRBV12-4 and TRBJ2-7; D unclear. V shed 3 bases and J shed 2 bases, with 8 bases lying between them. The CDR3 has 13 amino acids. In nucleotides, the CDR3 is TGTGCCAGCAGTTTTACCAAACCCTACGAGCAGTACTTC. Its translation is CASSFTKPYEQYF.

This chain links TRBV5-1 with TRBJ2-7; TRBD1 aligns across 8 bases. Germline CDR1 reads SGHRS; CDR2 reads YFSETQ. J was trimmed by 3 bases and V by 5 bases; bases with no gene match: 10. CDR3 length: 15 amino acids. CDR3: CASRPGQGQHYEQYF. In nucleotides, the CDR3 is TGCGCCAGCAGACCCGGACAGGGCCAGCACTACGAGCAGTACTTC.

The CDR3 is CASSLSREWVYTQYF. In DNA, the CDR3 is TGTGCCAGCAGTTTATCAAGGGAGTGGGTATATACGCAGTATTTT. The V gene is TRBV28, the J gene TRBJ2-3; D may be TRBD2 (5 bases). V shed 1 base and J shed 7 bases, with 15 bases lying between them. Germline lookup yields CDR1 MDHEN and CDR2 SYDVKM. There are 15 residues in the CDR3. Drawing the rest from reference TRBV28 and TRBJ2-3, the complete variable domain is DVKVTQSSRYLVKRTGEKVFLECVQDMDHENMFWYRQDPGLGLRLIYFSYDVKMKEKGDIPEGYSVSREKKERFSLILESASTNQTSMYLCASSLSREWVYTQYFGPGTRLTVL.

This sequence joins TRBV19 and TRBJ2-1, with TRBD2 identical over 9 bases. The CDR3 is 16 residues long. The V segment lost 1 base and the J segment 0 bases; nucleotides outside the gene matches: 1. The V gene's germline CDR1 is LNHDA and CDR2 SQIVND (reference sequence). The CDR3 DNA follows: TGTGCCAGTAGTATAGCGGGACTAGCCTCCTACAATGAGCAGTTCTTC. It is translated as CASSIAGLASYNEQFF.

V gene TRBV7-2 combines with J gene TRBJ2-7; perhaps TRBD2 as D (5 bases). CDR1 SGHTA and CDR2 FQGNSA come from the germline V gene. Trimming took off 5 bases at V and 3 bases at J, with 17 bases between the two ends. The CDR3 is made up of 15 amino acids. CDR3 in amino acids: CASSPSGLGYYEQYF. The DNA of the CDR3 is TGTGCCAGCAGCCCCAGCGGCCTGGGATACTACGAGCAGTACTTC.

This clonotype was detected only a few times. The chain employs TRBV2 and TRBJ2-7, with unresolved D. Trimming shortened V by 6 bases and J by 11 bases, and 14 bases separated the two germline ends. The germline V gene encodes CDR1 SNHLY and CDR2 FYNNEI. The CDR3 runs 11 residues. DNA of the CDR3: TGTGCCAGCAGCTACTTAGATGATGAGTACTTC. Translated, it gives CASSYLDDEYF.

The CDR3 sequence: CASEQGTEQYF. CDR3 in DNA: TGTGCCAGCGAGCAGGGTACAGAGCAGTACTTC. The V call is TRBV7-6, the J call TRBJ2-7; D possibly corresponds to TRBD1 (5 bases). Germline V gives CDR1 SGHVS, CDR2 FNYEAQ. This CDR3 contains 11 residues. The V end lost 8 bases, the J end lost 7 bases, and 12 bases lay between the germline ends.

The CDR3 sequence: CASSLEGLADTQYF. The CDR3 DNA reads TGTGCCAGCAGCTTAGAGGGACTAGCAGATACGCAGTATTTT. The chain employs TRBV7-2 and TRBJ2-3; 8 nucleotides agree with TRBD2. J gave up 4 bases and V 1 base, and 1 base lay outside the gene matches. CDR1 is SGHTA and CDR2 is FQGNSA in the germline V gene. The CDR3 loop spans 14 amino acids.

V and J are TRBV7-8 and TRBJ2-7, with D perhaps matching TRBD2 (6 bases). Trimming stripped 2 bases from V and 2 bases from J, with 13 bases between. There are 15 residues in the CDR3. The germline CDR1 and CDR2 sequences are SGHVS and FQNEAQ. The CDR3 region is CASSLSGGMTYEQYF. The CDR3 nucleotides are TGTGCCAGCAGCTTATCCGGCGGGATGACCTACGAGCAGTACTTC. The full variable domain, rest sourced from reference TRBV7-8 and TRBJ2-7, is GAGVSQSPRYKVAKRGQDVALRCDPISGHVSLFWYQQALGQGPEFLTYFQNEAQLDKSGLPSDRFFAERPEGSVSTLKIQRTQQEDSAVYLCASSLSGGMTYEQYFGPGTRLTVT.

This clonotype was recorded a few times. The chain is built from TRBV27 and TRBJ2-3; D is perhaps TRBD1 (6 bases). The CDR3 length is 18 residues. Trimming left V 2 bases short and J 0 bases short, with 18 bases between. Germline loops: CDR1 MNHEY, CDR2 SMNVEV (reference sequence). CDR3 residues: CASSLRQLTGPSTDTQYF. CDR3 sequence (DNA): TGTGCCAGCAGTTTACGCCAATTGACAGGTCCCAGCACAGATACGCAGTATTTT.

CDR3 in amino acids: CASSYGGGSEAFF. CDR3 bases: TGTGCCAGCAGTTACGGGGGAGGGTCTGAAGCTTTCTTT. The chain combines TRBV6-5 with TRBJ1-1; D is perhaps TRBD1 (5 bases). Per germline, CDR1 MNHEY and CDR2 SVGAGI. CDR3 size: 13 residues. The germline V and J ends were trimmed by 2 bases and 6 bases, with 10 bases remaining between them.

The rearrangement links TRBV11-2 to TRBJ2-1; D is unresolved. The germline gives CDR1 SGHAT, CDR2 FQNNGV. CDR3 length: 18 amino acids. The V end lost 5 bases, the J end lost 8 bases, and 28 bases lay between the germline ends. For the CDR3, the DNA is TGTGCCAGCAGCCCCCAACCAATGACTCTAACCCGTGGGCATGAGCAGTTCTTC. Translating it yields CASSPQPMTLTRGHEQFF.

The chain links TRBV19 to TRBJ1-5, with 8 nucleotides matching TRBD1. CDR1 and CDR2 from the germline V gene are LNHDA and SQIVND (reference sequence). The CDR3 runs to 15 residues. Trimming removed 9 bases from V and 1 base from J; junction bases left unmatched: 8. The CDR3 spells CASRWGQASNQPQHF. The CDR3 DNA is TGTGCCAGCAGATGGGGACAGGCAAGCAATCAGCCCCAGCATTTT. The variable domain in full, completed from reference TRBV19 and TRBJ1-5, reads DGGITQSPKYLFRKEGQNVTLSCEQNLNHDAMYWYRQDPGQGLRLIYYSQIVNDFQKGDIAEGYSVSREKKESFPLTVTSAQKNPTAFYLCASRWGQASNQPQHFGDGTRLSIL.

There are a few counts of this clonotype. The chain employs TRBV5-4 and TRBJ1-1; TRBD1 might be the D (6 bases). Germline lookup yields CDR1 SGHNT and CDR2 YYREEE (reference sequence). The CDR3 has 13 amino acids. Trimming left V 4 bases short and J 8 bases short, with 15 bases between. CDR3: CASSLTGNLEAFF. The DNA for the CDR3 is TGTGCCAGCAGCCTCACAGGGAACCTAGAAGCTTTCTTT.

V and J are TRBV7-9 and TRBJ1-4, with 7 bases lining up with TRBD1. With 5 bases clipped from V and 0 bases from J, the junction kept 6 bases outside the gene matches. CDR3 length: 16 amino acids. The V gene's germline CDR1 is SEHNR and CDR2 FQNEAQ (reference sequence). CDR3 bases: TGTGCCAGCAGCACCAACAGGGGCACAACTAATGAAAAACTGTTTTTT. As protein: CASSTNRGTTNEKLFF.

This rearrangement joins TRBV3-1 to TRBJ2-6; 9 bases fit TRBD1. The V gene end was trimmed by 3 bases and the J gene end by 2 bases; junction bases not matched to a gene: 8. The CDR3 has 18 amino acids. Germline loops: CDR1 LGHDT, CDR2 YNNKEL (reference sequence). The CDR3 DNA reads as TGTGCCAGCAGCCATGTCCGGGACAGGGTTGCTGGGGCCAACGTCCTGACTTTC. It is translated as CASSHVRDRVAGANVLTF. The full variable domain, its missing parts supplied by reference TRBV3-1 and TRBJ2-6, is DTAVSQTPKYLVTQMGNDKSIKCEQNLGHDTMYWYKQDSKKFLKIMFSYNNKELIINETVPNRFSPKSPDKAHLNLHINSLELGDSAVYFCASSHVRDRVAGANVLTFGAGSRLTVL.

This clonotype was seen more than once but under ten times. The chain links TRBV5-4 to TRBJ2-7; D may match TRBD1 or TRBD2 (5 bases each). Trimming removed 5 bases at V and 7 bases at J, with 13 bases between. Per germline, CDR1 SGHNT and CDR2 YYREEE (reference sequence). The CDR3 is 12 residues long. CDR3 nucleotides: TGTGCCAGCAGTCCCGGGACCCCGGAGCAGTACTTC. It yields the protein CASSPGTPEQYF.

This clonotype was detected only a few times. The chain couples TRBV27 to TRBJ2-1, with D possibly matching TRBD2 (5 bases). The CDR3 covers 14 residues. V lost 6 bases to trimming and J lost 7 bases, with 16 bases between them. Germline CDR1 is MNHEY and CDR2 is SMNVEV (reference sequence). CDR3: CASSSGSLRNEQFF. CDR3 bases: TGTGCCAGCAGCTCGGGGAGTCTGAGGAATGAGCAGTTCTTC.

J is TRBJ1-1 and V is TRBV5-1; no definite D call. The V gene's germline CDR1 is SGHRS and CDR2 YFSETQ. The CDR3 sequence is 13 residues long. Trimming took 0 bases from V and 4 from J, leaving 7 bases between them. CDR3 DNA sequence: TGCGCCAGCAGCTTGGGACCGAGCACTGAAGCTTTCTTT. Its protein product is CASSLGPSTEAFF.

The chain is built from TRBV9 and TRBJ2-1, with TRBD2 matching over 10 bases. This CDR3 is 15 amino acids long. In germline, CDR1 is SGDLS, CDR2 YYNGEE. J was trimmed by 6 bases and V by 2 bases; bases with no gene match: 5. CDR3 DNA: TGTGCCAGCAGCGTGGAGAGCGGGAGGGGCAATGAGCAGTTCTTC. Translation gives CASSVESGRGNEQFF.

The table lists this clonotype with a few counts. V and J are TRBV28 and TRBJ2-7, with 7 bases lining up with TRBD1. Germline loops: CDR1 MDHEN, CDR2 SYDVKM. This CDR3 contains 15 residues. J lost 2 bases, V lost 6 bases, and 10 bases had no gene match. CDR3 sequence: CASSLTGDYPYEQYF. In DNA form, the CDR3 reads TGTGCCAGCAGCCTAACAGGGGATTACCCCTACGAGCAGTACTTC.

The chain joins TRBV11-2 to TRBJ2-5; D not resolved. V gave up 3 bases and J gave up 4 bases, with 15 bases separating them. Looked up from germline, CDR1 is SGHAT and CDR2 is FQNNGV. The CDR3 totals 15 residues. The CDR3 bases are TGTGCCAGCAGCTTGACTCTCTCCGCCCCAGAGACCCAGTACTTC. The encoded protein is CASSLTLSAPETQYF.